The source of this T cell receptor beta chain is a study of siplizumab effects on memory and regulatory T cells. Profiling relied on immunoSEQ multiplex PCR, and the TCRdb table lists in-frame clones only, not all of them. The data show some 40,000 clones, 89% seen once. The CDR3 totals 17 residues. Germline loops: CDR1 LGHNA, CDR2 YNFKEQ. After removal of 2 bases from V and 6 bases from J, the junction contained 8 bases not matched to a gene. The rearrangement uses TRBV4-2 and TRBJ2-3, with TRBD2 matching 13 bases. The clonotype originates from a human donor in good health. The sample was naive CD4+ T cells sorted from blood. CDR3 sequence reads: CASSQPTSGGAGDTQYF. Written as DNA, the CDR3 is TGTGCCAGCAGCCAACCCACTAGCGGGGGGGCCGGGGATACGCAGTATTTT.